The following is a T cell receptor (beta chain) sequence with its context. This sample stems from a study of blood T cell repertoires in COVID-19. About the research overall: Sites across the United States, Italy and Spain contributed samples from acute and convalescent COVID-19. Sources were T cells, B-cell-depleted T cells, or PBMCs; the material itself was cDNA or gDNA.

This CDR3 region has 14 residues. CDR1 is SGHVS and CDR2 is FQNEAQ in the germline V gene. Trimming removed 5 bases from V and 1 base from J; junction bases left unmatched: 4. In the original analysis: Amplification of reference gene primers was used by the study to estimate nucleated cell counts. Sequenced by immunoSEQ multiplex PCR; TCRdb stores in-frame clones only, minus some. From that table come the V and J calls and clone size; the DNA was used to work out D and trimming. The data show about 250,000 clones, with under 85% seen just once and around 5.5% held by the top ten. V usage is TRBV7-8 and J usage is TRBJ2-7; TRBD1 agrees at 8 bases. The origin of this receptor is a human donor in a cohort sampled during active COVID-19. The specimen sequenced was peripheral blood. The CDR3: CASSPDRDSYEQYF. DNA of the CDR3: TGTGCCAGCAGCCCGGACAGGGATTCCTACGAGCAGTACTTC.